This T cell receptor beta chain was found in a study of molecular identifiers for immune sequencing clone quantification. Study-level points and caveats: It was shown that clones above 20 RNA copies held over 98% of effector molecules, but under 1% in naive cells.

This clonotype was counted many times. Its antigen is not identified. V gave up 3 bases and J gave up 3 bases; unmatched junction bases: 5. Germline values: CDR1 MNHEY, CDR2 SMNVEV (reference sequence). This CDR3 has 14 amino acids. Sorted cell numbers of about 18,000 to 1,000,000, with 10%, 30% or 50% RNA, served as input for naive CD8 libraries. The authors sorted naive CD8 T cells as CD8+CD4-CCR7+CD45RA+. Previously published methods and listed TCR primers were used for the bulk TCR libraries. One entry per CDR3 protein, called by TCRdb with MiXCR from the PCR reads. The sample shows 60,000 to 65,000 distinct CDR3 sequences, under 20% of them seen only once.

The rearrangement uses TRBV27 and TRBJ2-7; 7 bases are shared with TRBD1. Specimen: naive CD8+ T cells from blood, with Jurkat cell RNA spiked in. Subset: FACS-sorted CD8+CD4-CCR7+CD45RA+ naive T cells. This clonotype was obtained from a human donor in good health. Some libraries in this study had Jurkat cell RNA spiked in. CDR3 loop: CASSLSGQFYEQYF. The DNA for the CDR3 is TGTGCCAGCAGTTTGTCGGGACAGTTCTACGAGCAGTACTTC.